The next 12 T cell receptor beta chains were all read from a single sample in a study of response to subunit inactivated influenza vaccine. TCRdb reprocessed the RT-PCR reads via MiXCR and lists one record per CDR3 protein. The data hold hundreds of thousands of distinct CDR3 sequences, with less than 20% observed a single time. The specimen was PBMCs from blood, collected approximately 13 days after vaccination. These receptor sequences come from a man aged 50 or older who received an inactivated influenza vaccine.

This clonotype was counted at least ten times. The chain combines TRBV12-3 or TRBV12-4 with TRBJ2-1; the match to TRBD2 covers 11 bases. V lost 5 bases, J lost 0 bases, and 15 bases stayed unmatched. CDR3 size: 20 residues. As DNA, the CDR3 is TGTGCCAGCAGTATTCGTGTCGGACTAGCGGGTCCTAGCTCCTACAATGAGCAGTTCTTC. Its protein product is CASSIRVGLAGPSSYNEQFF.

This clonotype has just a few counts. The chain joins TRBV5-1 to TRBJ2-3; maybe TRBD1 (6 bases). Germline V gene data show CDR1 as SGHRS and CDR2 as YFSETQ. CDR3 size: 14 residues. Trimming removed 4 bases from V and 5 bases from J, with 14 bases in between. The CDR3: CASSLRQVEDTQYF. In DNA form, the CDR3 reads TGCGCCAGCAGCCTTAGACAGGTGGAAGATACGCAGTATTTT.

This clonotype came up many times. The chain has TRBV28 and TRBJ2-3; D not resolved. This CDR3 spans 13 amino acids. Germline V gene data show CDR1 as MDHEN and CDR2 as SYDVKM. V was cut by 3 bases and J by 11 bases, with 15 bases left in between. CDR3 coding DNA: TGTGCCAGCAGTTTTTTTGGTAGTATAAAGCAGTATTTT. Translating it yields CASSFFGSIKQYF.

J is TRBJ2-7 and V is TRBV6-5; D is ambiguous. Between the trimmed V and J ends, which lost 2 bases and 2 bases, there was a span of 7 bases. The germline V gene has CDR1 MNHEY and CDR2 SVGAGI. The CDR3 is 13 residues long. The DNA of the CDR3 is TGTGCCAGCAGTTACGACGGCACCTACGAGCAGTACTTC. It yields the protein CASSYDGTYEQYF.

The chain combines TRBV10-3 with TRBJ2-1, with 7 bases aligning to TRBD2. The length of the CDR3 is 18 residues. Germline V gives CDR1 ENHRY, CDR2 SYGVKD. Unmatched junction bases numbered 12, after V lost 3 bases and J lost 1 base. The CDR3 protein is CAISEGIGGSLSYNEQFF. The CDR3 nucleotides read TGTGCCATCAGTGAAGGTATCGGGGGGTCCCTATCCTACAATGAGCAGTTCTTC.

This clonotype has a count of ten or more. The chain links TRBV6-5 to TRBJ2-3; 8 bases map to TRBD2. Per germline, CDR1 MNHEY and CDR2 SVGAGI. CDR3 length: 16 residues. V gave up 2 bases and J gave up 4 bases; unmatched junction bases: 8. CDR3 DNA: TGTGCCAGCAGTTACGATGGCGGGAGGAGTGCAGATACGCAGTATTTT. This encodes CASSYDGGRSADTQYF.

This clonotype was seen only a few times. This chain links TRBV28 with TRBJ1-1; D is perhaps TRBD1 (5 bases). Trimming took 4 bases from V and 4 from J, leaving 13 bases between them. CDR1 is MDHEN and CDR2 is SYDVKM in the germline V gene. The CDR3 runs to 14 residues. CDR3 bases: TGTGCCAGCAGTTCGGGACCAGTTTCCACTGAAGCTTTCTTT. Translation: CASSSGPVSTEAFF.

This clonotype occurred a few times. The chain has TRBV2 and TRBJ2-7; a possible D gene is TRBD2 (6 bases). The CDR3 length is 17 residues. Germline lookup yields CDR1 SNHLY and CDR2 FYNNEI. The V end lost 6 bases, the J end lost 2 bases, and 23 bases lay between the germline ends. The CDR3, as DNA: TGTGCCAGCAGATTATCCCGGGGGACTGAGACGGCCTACGAGCAGTACTTC. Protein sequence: CASRLSRGTETAYEQYF.

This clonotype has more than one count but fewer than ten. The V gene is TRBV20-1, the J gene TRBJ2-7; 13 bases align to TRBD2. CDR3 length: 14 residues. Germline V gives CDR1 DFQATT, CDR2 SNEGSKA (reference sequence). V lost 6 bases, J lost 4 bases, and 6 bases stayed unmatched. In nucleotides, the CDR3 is TGCAGTGCCACGGGACTAGCGGGAAAGTACGAGCAGTACTTC. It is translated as CSATGLAGKYEQYF.

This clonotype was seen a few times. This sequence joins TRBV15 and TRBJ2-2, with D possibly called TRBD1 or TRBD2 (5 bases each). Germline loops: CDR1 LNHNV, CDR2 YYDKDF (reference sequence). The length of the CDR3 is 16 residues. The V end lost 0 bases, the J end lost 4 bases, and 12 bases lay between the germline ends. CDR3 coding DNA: TGTGCCACCAGCAGAGATGCCCAGGGAGTCACCGGGGAGCTGTTTTTT. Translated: CATSRDAQGVTGELFF. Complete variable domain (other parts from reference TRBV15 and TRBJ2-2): DAMVIQNPRYQVTQFGKPVTLSCSQTLNHNVMYWYQQKSSQAPKLLFHYYDKDFNNEADTPDNFQSRRPNTSFCFLDIRSPGLGDTAMYLCATSRDAQGVTGELFFGEGSRLTVL.

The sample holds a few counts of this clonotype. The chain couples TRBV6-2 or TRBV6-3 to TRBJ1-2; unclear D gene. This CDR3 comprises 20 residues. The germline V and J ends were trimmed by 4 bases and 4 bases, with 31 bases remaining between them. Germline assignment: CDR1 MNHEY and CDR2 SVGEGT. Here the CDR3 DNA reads TGTGCCAGCAGTTCCCGGACTTCCCCCCAATCGAGCCCCCACTTCTATGGCTACACCTTC. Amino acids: CASSSRTSPQSSPHFYGYTF.

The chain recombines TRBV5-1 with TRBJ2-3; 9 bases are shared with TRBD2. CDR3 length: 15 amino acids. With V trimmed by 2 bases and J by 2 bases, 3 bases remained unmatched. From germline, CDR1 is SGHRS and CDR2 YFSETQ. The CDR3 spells CASSLLAGTTDTQYF. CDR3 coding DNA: TGCGCCAGCAGCTTACTAGCGGGTACCACAGATACGCAGTATTTT.